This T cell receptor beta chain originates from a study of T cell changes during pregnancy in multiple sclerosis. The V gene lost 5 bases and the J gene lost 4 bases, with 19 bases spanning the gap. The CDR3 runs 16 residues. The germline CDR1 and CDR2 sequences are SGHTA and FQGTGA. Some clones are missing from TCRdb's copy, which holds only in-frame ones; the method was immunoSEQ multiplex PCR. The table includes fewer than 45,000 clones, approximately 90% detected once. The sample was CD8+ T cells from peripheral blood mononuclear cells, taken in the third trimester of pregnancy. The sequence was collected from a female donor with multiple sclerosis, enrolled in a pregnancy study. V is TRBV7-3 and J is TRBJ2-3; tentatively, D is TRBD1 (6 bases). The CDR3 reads CASSLSGASGADTQYF. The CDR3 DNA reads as TGTGCCAGCAGCCTGTCAGGGGCCTCTGGCGCAGATACGCAGTATTTT.